The T cell receptor beta chain described here comes from a study of blood T cell repertoires in COVID-19. Overall study: T cells, B-cell-depleted T cells, or PBMCs supplied cDNA or gDNA.

V gave up 6 bases and J gave up 10 bases, with 18 bases separating them. This CDR3 region has 13 residues. TCRdb's copy holds only in-frame clones and misses some; the assay was immunoSEQ multiplex PCR. The sample contains some 250,000 clones, about nine tenths of which appear only once. Participant ages covered about 18 to 89 years across about 25 US areas. Cohort placement rested on clinical history that participants reported themselves. The sample taken for sequencing was PBMCs or T cells enriched from blood (not recorded which). The sequence came from a human donor in a cohort exposed to, infected with or recovered from COVID-19 (not recorded which). The donor label of this sample is uncertain. The genes are TRBV12-3 or TRBV12-4 and TRBJ1-1, with D perhaps matching TRBD1 (5 bases). The CDR3 here is CASRLSVTGVAFF. In DNA form, the CDR3 reads TGTGCCAGCAGACTCTCAGTAACAGGCGTAGCTTTCTTT.